One and the same sample provided the 11 T cell receptor beta chains below, sequenced in a study of Ad26.COV2.S vaccination and SARS-CoV-2 variants (dated by TCRdb to the early 2020s). In the paper's terms, the treatment or condition label means: roughly 20 received Ad26.COV2.S at low or high dose, single or two shots; roughly five received placebo; per-sample allocation not given. For vaccine and placebo recipients, repertoires were sequenced using samples collected on day 63 after the first injection. Library preparation employed the immunoSEQ multiplex PCR assay. TCRdb re-hosts the immuneACCESS table, in-frame sequences only. Its copies lack some clones; in the studies checked, an unresolved V gene accounts for under half of them, and the cause for the rest is not known. The sample has some 330,000 clones on record, roughly 88% of them singletons. Approximately 5% of the sample rests with the top ten.

Sequenced material: peripheral blood, taken in a trial of Ad26.COV2.S vaccine versus placebo. These receptors all stem from a person between 18 and 59 years old who received the Ad26.COV2.S COVID-19 vaccine or a placebo.

The chain employs TRBV11-3 and TRBJ1-2; 7 nucleotides align to TRBD1. This CDR3 is 17 amino acids long. The V and J ends lost 6 bases and 6 bases, in that order; junction bases with no gene match: 19. The V gene's germline CDR1 is SGHNT and CDR2 YENEEA. The CDR3 loop reads CASSPRQVGGPLDGYTF. The CDR3 DNA sequence: TGTGCCAGCAGTCCCCGGCAAGTAGGGGGCCCCTTGGATGGCTACACCTTC.

The chain has TRBV3-1 (or the pseudogene TRBV3-2) and TRBJ2-3; 11 bases fit TRBD2. Germline CDR1 and CDR2: LGHDT and YNNKEL (reference sequence). The V gene end was trimmed by 4 bases and the J gene end by 4 bases; junction bases not matched to a gene: 19. This CDR3 has 20 amino acids. The CDR3 protein is CASSLAGVRGLAVSPDTQYF. The CDR3 DNA reads as TGTGCCAGCAGCCTCGCAGGGGTTAGGGGACTAGCGGTATCCCCAGATACGCAGTATTTT.

This CDR3 reads CASSPLGQTRYNEQFF. CDR3 sequence (DNA): TGTGCCAGCAGCCCCCTGGGACAGACTAGATACAATGAGCAGTTCTTC. The gene calls are TRBV9 and TRBJ2-1; D possibly corresponds to TRBD1 (7 bases). Germline V gene sequence: CDR1 SGDLS, CDR2 YYNGEE. Trimming left V 4 bases short and J 4 bases short, with 18 bases between. The CDR3 runs to 16 residues.

This clone was found once. CDR3 nucleotide sequence: TGCGCCAGCAGCTTGGGTGCAGGGGGCTCTGACGGCCATCAGCCCCAGCATTTT. Its translation is CASSLGAGGSDGHQPQHF. V is TRBV5-1 and J is TRBJ1-5, with TRBD1 matching 8 bases. Per the germline V gene, CDR1 is SGHRS and CDR2 is YFSETQ. This CDR3 has 18 amino acids. V was pared by 0 bases and J by 5 bases, with 13 bases of the junction left unmatched.

The rearrangement uses TRBV6-2 or TRBV6-3 and TRBJ1-2, with D maybe TRBD1 (5 bases). The V end lost 6 bases, the J end lost 4 bases, and 15 bases lay between the germline ends. Per germline, CDR1 MNHEY and CDR2 SVGEGT. The CDR3 consists of 14 residues. DNA of the CDR3: TGTGCCAGCAGCAACAGGTTAGACGGCTATGGCTACACCTTC. It codes for CASSNRLDGYGYTF.

This chain joins TRBV7-2 and TRBJ2-7; D is unresolved. The CDR3 consists of 11 residues. Deletions cut 1 base from V and 9 bases from J, with 7 bases between. Germline CDR1 SGHTA, CDR2 FQGNSA. CDR3 sequence reads: CASSLVSGQYF. CDR3 bases: TGTGCCAGCAGCTTAGTGTCAGGGCAGTACTTC.

J is TRBJ1-3 and V is TRBV29-1; TRBD1 agrees at 8 bases. V lost 4 bases, J lost 2 bases, and 1 base stayed unmatched. Germline V gene data show CDR1 as SQVTM and CDR2 as ANQGSEA. This CDR3 spans 13 amino acids. CDR3 DNA sequence: TGCAGCGTTGGGACAGGGCCTGGAAACACCATATATTTT. Its protein is CSVGTGPGNTIYF.

This clone was picked up one time. The rearrangement joins TRBV7-9 to TRBJ1-6, with a weak D call TRBD1 (5 bases). Trimming pared 3 bases from V and 9 bases from J, leaving 12 bases between. The CDR3 covers 14 residues. Germline loops: CDR1 SEHNR, CDR2 FQNEAQ (reference sequence). CDR3 loop: CASSFDSGSSPLHF. The CDR3 nucleotides are TGTGCCAGCAGCTTCGACTCAGGGAGTTCACCCCTCCACTTT.

This clone showed up just a few times. The CDR3 DNA sequence: TGCGCCAGCAGCTTGAGGCAGGGGGCGAACGGGGAGCTGTTTTTT. Residues: CASSLRQGANGELFF. J is TRBJ2-2 and V is TRBV5-1; 8 bases match TRBD1. V lost 1 base, J lost 7 bases, and 6 bases stayed unmatched. Per the germline V gene, CDR1 is SGHRS and CDR2 is YFSETQ. The CDR3 runs to 15 residues.

The chain uses TRBV4-3 and TRBJ1-2; D is uncertain. Trimming removed 0 bases at V and 6 bases at J, with 11 bases between. CDR1 LGHNA and CDR2 YSLEER come from the germline V gene. The CDR3 runs to 14 residues. The CDR3 DNA follows: TGCGCCAGCAGCCAAGATCCCCAGGCGGATGGCTACACCTTC. Protein sequence: CASSQDPQADGYTF.

The genes are TRBV29-1 and TRBJ1-2; no reliable D call. Germline CDR1 is SQVTM and CDR2 is ANQGSEA. Trimming took off 0 bases at V and 8 bases at J, with 16 bases between the two ends. This CDR3 contains 14 residues. CDR3 nucleotides: TGCAGCGTTGAAGATCAAGGGCCAGGCGGAGGCTACACCTTC. This translates into CSVEDQGPGGGYTF. Full variable domain (rest looked up from reference TRBV29-1 and TRBJ1-2): SAVISQKPSRDICQRGTSLTIQCQVDSQVTMMFWYRQQPGQSLTLIATANQGSEATYESGFVIDKFPISRPNLTFSTLTVSNMSPEDSSIYLCSVEDQGPGGGYTFGSGTRLTVV.